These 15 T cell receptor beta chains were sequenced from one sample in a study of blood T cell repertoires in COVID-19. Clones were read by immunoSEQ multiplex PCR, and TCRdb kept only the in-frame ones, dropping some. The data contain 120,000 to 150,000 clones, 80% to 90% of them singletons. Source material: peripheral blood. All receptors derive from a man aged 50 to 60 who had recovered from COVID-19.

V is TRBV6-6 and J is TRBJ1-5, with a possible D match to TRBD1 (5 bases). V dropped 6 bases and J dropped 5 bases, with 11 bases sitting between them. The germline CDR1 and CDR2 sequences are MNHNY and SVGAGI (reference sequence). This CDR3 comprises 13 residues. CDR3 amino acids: CASRTGDDQPQHF. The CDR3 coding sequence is TGTGCCAGCAGGACGGGGGACGATCAGCCCCAGCATTTT.

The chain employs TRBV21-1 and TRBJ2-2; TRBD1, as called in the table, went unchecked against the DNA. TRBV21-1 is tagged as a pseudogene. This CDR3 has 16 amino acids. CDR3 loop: CASSNEGTGQPGELFF. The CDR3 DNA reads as TGTGCCAGCAGCAATGAGGGGACAGGGCAGCCCGGGGAGCTGTTTTTT.

The CDR3 spells CASSRRTSGGAGYTDTQYF. In nucleotides, the CDR3 is TGCGCCAGCAGCCGCAGGACTAGCGGGGGGGCAGGGTACACAGATACGCAGTATTTT. The chain couples TRBV5-1 to TRBJ2-3; TRBD2 matches 15 bases. Germline values: CDR1 SGHRS, CDR2 YFSETQ. The length of the CDR3 is 19 residues. V dropped 4 bases and J dropped 2; count of bases not matched to a gene: 11. Supplemented by reference TRBV5-1 and TRBJ2-3, the full variable domain reads KAGVTQTPRYLIKTRGQQVTLSCSPISGHRSVSWYQQTPGQGLQFLFEYFSETQRNKGNFPGRFSGRQFSNSRSEMNVSTLELGDSALYLCASSRRTSGGAGYTDTQYFGPGTRLTVL.

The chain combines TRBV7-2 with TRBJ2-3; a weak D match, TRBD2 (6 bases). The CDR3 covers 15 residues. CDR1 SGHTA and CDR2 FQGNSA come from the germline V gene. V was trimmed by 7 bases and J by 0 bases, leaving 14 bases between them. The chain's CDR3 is CASNPAGTSTDTQYF. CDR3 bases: TGTGCCAGCAACCCTGCCGGGACTAGCACAGATACGCAGTATTTT.

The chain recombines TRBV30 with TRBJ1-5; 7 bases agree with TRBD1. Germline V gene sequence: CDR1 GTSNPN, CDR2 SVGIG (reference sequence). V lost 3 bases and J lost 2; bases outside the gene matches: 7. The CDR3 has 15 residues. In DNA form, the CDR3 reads TGTGCCTGGAGGGAACAGGGGTGGGGCAATCAGCCCCAGCATTTT. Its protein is CAWREQGWGNQPQHF.

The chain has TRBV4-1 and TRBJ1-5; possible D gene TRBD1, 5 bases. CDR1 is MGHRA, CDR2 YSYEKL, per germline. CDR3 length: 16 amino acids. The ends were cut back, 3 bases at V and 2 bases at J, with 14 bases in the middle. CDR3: CASSQKTGGGNQPQHF. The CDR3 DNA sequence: TGCGCCAGCAGCCAGAAGACTGGGGGGGGCAATCAGCCCCAGCATTTT.

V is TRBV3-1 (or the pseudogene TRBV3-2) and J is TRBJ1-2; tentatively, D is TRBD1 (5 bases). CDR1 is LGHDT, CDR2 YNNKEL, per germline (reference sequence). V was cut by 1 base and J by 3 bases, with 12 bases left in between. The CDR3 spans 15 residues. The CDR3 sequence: CASSQGRARDYGYTF. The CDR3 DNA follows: TGTGCCAGCAGCCAAGGTCGGGCCAGGGACTATGGCTACACCTTC.

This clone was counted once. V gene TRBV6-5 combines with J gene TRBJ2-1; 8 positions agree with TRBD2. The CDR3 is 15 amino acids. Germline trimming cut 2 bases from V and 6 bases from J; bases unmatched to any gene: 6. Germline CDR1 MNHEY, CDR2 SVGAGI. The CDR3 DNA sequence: TGTGCCAGCAGTTACAGGGCGGGGGGAACCAATGAGCAGTTCTTC. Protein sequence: CASSYRAGGTNEQFF.

The CDR3 DNA reads TGTGCCAGCAGCTTGGCGGGATACTCCTACGAGCAGTACTTC. This sequence encodes CASSLAGYSYEQYF. The rearrangement links TRBV5-4 to TRBJ2-7; tentatively, D is TRBD2 (5 bases). V was pared by 0 bases and J by 0 bases, with 7 bases between. CDR3 length: 14 residues. Germline V gene sequence: CDR1 SGHNT, CDR2 YYREEE (reference sequence).

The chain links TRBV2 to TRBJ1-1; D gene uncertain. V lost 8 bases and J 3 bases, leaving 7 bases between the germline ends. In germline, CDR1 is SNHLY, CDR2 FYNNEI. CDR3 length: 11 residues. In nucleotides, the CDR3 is TGTGCCAGCCTAGCGGACACTGAAGCTTTCTTT. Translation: CASLADTEAFF.

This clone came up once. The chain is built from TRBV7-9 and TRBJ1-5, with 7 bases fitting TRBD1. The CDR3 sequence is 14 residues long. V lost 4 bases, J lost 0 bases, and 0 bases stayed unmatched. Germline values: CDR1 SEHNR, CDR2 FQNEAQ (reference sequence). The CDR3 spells CASSWDSSNQPQHF. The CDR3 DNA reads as TGTGCCAGCAGCTGGGACAGTAGCAATCAGCCCCAGCATTTT.

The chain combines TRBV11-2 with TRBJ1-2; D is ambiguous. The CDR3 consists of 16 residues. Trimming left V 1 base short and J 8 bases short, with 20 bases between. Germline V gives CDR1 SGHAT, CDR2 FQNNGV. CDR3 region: CASSLVVRGLAGGYTF. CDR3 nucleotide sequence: TGTGCCAGCAGCTTAGTGGTTCGGGGTCTAGCTGGGGGCTACACCTTC.

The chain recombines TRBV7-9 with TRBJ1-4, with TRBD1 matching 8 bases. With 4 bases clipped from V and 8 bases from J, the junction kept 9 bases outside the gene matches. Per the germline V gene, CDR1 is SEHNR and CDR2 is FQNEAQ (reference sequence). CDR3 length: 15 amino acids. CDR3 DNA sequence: TGTGCCAGCAGCTCCCGGACAGGGCAATTCGAAAAACTGTTTTTT. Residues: CASSSRTGQFEKLFF.

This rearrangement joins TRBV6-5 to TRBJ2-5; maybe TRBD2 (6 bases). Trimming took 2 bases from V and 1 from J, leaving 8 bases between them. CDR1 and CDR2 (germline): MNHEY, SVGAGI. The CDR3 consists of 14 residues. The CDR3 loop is CASSYGRGQETQYF. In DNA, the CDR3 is TGTGCCAGCAGTTACGGGCGGGGCCAAGAGACCCAGTACTTC.

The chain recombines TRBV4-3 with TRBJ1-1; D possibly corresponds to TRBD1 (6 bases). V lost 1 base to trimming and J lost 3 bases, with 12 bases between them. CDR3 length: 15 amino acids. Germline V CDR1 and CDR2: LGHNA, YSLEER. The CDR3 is CASSQGQVGDTEAFF. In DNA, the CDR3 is TGCGCCAGCAGCCAAGGACAGGTTGGGGACACTGAAGCTTTCTTT.